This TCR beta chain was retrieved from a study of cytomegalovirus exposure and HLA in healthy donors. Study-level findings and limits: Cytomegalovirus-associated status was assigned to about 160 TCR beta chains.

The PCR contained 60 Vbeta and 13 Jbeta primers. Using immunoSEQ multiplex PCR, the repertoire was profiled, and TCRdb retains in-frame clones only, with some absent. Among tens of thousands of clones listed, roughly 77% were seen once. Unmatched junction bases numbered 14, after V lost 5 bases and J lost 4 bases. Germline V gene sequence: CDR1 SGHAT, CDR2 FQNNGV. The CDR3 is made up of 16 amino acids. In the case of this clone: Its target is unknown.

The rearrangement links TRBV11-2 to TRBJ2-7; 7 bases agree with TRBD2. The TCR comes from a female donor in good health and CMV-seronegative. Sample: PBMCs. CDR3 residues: CASSPLGRSGDYEQYF. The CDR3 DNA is TGTGCCAGCAGCCCTTTGGGGAGAAGCGGGGATTACGAGCAGTACTTC.